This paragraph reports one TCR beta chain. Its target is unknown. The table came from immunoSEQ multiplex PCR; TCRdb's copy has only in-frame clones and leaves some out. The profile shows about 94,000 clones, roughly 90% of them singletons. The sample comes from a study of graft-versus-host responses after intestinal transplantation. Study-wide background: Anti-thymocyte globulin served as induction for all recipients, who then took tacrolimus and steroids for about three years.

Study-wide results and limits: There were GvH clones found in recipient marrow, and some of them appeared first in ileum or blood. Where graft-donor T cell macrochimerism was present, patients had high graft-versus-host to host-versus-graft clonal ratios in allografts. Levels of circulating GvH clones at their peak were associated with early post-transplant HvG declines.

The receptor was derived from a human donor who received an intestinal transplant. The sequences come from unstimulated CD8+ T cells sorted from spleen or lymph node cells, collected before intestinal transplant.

Here the CDR3 reads CASSFLTTGVGGYTF. The CDR3 bases are TGTGCCAGCAGTTTTTTGACCACGGGGGTTGGAGGCTACACCTTC. This sequence joins TRBV28 and TRBJ1-2, with D tentatively TRBD1 (5 bases). Germline CDR1 and CDR2: MDHEN and SYDVKM. The V and J ends lost 3 bases and 8 bases respectively, with 19 bases between them. The CDR3 is made up of 15 amino acids.